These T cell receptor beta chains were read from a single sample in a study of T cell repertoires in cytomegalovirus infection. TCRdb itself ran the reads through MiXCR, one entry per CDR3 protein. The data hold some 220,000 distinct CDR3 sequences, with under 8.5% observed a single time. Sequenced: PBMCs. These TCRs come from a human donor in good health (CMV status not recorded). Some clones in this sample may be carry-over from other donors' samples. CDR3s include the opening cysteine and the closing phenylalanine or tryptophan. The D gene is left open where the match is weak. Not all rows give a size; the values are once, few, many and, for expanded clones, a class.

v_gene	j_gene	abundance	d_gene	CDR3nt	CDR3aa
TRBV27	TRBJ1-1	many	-	TGTGCCAGCAGTTTCCTAGGGCATCGGGTTATGGAGAACACTGAAGCTTTCTTT	CASSFLGHRVMENTEAFF
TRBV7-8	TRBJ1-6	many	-	TGTGCCAGCAGCGACCCTCCGGCTGGAAATTCACCCCTCCACTTT	CASSDPPAGNSPLHF
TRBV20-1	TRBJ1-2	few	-	TGCAGTGCTAGAGTACGTGTGGCAGGAAACTATGGCTACACCTTC	CSARVRVAGNYGYTF
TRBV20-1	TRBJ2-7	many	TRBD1	TGCAGTGCTAGAGATCGAGGGACAGGAGACTCCTACGAGCAGTACTTC	CSARDRGTGDSYEQYF
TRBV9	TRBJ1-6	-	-	TGTGCCAGCAGCTTCCGACTCCTGGAAAATTCACCCCTCCACTTT	CASSFRLLENSPLHF
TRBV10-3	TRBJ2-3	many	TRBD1	TGTGCCATCAAGAGGAGGGACAGGGTCACAGATACGCAGTATTTT	CAIKRRDRVTDTQYF
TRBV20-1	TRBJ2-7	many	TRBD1	TGCAGTGCTAGAGGAGGACAGGGGGCCTACGAGCAGTACTTC	CSARGGQGAYEQYF
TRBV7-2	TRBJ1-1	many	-	TGTGCCAGCAGCCCTGGGACATGGAGCGCTGAAGCTTTCTTT	CASSPGTWSAEAFF
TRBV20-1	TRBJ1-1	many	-	TGCAGTGCTAGAAAAGCAGTAATGAACACTGAAGCTTTCTTT	CSARKAVMNTEAFF
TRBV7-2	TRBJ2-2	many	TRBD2	TGTGCCAGCAGCTTCAGGGCTAGCGGACTGAACACCGGGGAGCTGTTTTTT	CASSFRASGLNTGELFF
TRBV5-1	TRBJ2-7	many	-	TGCGCCAGCAGCTTGGAAGGCAGCTACGAGCAGTACTTC	CASSLEGSYEQYF
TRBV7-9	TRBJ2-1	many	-	TGTGCCAGCAGCTTGGTATCAGAGCAGTTCTTC	CASSLVSEQFF
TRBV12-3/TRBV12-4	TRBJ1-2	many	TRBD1	TGTGCCAGCAGCCGAGACAGGGGGCACTACTATGGCTACACCTTC	CASSRDRGHYYGYTF
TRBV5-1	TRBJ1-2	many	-	TGCGCCAGCAGCTCAGCCGGGACTTCTTATGGCTACACCTTC	CASSSAGTSYGYTF
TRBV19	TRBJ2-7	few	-	TGTGCCAGTAGTATCGACCTCGACAGGCTCTTCTCCTACGAGCAGTACTTC	CASSIDLDRLFSYEQYF
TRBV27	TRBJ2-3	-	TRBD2	TGTGCCAGCAGTCTCGCGCGGGGGGGATCCACAGATACGCAGTATTTT	CASSLARGGSTDTQYF
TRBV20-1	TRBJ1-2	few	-	TGCAGTGCTAGTCTAACAGGCGCCAACTATGGCTACACCTTC	CSASLTGANYGYTF
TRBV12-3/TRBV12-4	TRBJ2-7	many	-	TGTGCCAGCAGCCCGGAGAGGGGGGGGGATTACGAGCAGTACTTC	CASSPERGGDYEQYF
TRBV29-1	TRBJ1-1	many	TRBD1	TGCAGCGTTGCGGGCAGGGGGCCAACTGAAGCTTTCTTT	CSVAGRGPTEAFF
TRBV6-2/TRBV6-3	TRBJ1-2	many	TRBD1	TGTGCCAGCAGTTATAGGACAGGGGACGGCTACACCTTC	CASSYRTGDGYTF
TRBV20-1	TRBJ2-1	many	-	TGCAGTGCCAGATCGACAGGTTACAATGAGCAGTTCTTC	CSARSTGYNEQFF
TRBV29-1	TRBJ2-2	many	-	TGCAGCGTTGCTGTAAACACCGGGGAGCTGTTTTTT	CSVAVNTGELFF
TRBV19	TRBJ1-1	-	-	TGTGCCAGTAGGCTGGGCTCCCGGGGAACTGAAGCTTTCTTT	CASRLGSRGTEAFF
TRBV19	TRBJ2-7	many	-	TGTGCCAGTAGTATGGGGGGATTCGGCGAGCAGTACTTC	CASSMGGFGEQYF
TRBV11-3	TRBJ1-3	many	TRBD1	TGTGCCAGCAGCCCGGGACAGGGGCCTGGAAACACCATATATTTT	CASSPGQGPGNTIYF
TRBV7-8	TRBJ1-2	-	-	TGTGCCAGCAGCTCTACAGGGAGCTATGGCTACACCTTC	CASSSTGSYGYTF
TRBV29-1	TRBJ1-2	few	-	TGCAGCGTTGTTTCTGGGCATGTGACTAACTATGGCTACACCTTC	CSVVSGHVTNYGYTF
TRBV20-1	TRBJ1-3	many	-	TGCAGTGCTAGAGACCCAAGGGGGGGCGACTCTGGAAACACCATATATTTT	CSARDPRGGDSGNTIYF
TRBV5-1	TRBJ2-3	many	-	TGCGCCAGCAGCTTGTTCGGTGCTAGCACAGATACGCAGTATTTT	CASSLFGASTDTQYF
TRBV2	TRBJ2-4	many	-	TGTGCCGGGGGAGCCAAAAACATTCAGTACTTC	CAGGAKNIQYF
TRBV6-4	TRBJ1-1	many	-	TGTGCCAGCAGTGAAAGGGTCAGCACTGAAGCTTTCTTT	CASSERVSTEAFF
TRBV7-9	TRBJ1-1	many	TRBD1	TGTGCCAGCAGCTCCGGACAGGGTTATGCGGCTTTCTTT	CASSSGQGYAAFF
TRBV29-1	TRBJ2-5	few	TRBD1	TGCAGCGTCGGAGGGACAGGCCTGCAAGAGACCCAGTACTTC	CSVGGTGLQETQYF
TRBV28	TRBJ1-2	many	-	TGTGCCAGCAGTACGGAAAAAGTCCTGGACTATGGCTACACCTTC	CASSTEKVLDYGYTF
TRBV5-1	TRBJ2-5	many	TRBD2	TGCGCCAGCAGCTTGACTAGCGGCCAGGGGGAGACCCAGTACTTC	CASSLTSGQGETQYF
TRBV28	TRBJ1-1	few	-	TGTGCCAGCAGTTTACAGGGTAGGAACACTGAAGCTTTCTTT	CASSLQGRNTEAFF